One sample yielded the 17 T cell receptor beta chains listed below, sequenced in a study. One entry per CDR3 protein results from TCRdb running MiXCR on the 5' RACE reads. The repertoire has fewer than 25,000 distinct CDR3 sequences, about 31% of them found once; the top ten carry roughly 2.2%. Sequenced input: tumor-infiltrating naive CD4+ T cells sorted from the breast tumor. Subset reported: naive CD4+ T cells, CD4+CD45RA+CD25-. These receptors came from a female donor with breast cancer.

Judged by abundance, this clonotype is medium-sized. The chain recombines TRBV20-1 with TRBJ1-5; D perhaps matches TRBD1 (5 bases). CDR3 length: 14 amino acids. V shed 5 bases and J shed 11 bases, with 22 bases lying between them. The germline gives CDR1 DFQATT, CDR2 SNEGSKA (reference sequence). The CDR3 here is CSALGDRRYKAQHF. The CDR3, as DNA: TGCAGTGCTTTAGGGGACCGGAGGTATAAGGCCCAGCATTTT.

This clonotype has more than one count but fewer than ten. V usage is TRBV11-1 and J usage is TRBJ1-1; 8 bases are a match to TRBD1. J lost 0 bases, V lost 4 bases, and 7 bases had no gene match. Germline V gene lookup returns CDR1 SGHAT and CDR2 FQDESV (reference sequence). The CDR3 has 16 residues. The CDR3 protein is CASSSWRTGMNTEAFF. The CDR3 DNA reads TGTGCCAGCAGCTCATGGCGGACAGGGATGAACACTGAAGCTTTCTTT.

The chain uses TRBV19 and TRBJ1-5, with D unclear. The germline V and J ends were trimmed by 2 bases and 7 bases, with 15 bases remaining between them. The V gene's germline CDR1 is LNHDA and CDR2 SQIVND (reference sequence). The CDR3 is 15 residues long. In DNA, the CDR3 is TGTGCCAGTAGTATAATTGCGGGTTCTCGACAGCCCCAGCATTTT. It yields the protein CASSIIAGSRQPQHF. Full variable domain (outside the CDR3, taken from reference TRBV19 and TRBJ1-5): DGGITQSPKYLFRKEGQNVTLSCEQNLNHDAMYWYRQDPGQGLRLIYYSQIVNDFQKGDIAEGYSVSREKKESFPLTVTSAQKNPTAFYLCASSIIAGSRQPQHFGDGTRLSIL.

This clonotype is deemed medium-sized (0.01 to 0.1%). The chain is built from TRBV10-3 and TRBJ2-1; a weak D match, TRBD1 (6 bases). The V and J ends lost 3 bases and 1 base respectively, with 7 bases between them. The germline V gene has CDR1 ENHRY and CDR2 SYGVKD. This CDR3 contains 14 residues. The CDR3, as DNA: TGTGCCATCAGTGAAGGGGGTTCCTACAATGAGCAGTTCTTC. Translating it yields CAISEGGSYNEQFF.

V and J are TRBV11-3 and TRBJ2-1; D call uncertain. The CDR3 sequence is 13 residues long. From germline, CDR1 is SGHNT and CDR2 YENEEA. Trimming cost V 1 base and J 2 bases, with 3 bases left between them. The CDR3 nucleotides read TGTGCCAGCAGCTTAGGGACCTACAATGAGCAGTTCTTC. This sequence encodes CASSLGTYNEQFF. Full variable domain (outside the CDR3, taken from reference TRBV11-3 and TRBJ2-1): EAGVVQSPRYKIIEKKQPVAFWCNPISGHNTLYWYLQNLGQGPELLIRYENEEAVDDSQLPKDRFSAERLKGVDSTLKIQPAELGDSAVYLCASSLGTYNEQFFGPGTRLTVL.

As concerns this clonotype: A much larger clone differs by one base, so this may be a read error. The V gene is TRBV15, the J gene TRBJ2-3; tentative D call: TRBD2 (6 bases). V was clipped by 2 bases and J by 8 bases, with 26 bases between them. Germline V lookup: CDR1 LNHNV, CDR2 YYDKDF (reference sequence). The CDR3 consists of 18 residues. The CDR3 DNA sequence: TGTGCCACCAGCAGACCGGCTCAGACCCGTCGCCTGGGAGGTACGCAGTATTTT. It encodes CATSRPAQTRRLGGTQYF.

The chain is built from TRBV3-1 and TRBJ2-1; D call uncertain. Germline V gene lookup returns CDR1 LGHDT and CDR2 YNNKEL (reference sequence). The CDR3 is 15 amino acids. V lost 3 bases and J lost 6, with 15 bases in between. The CDR3 loop is CASSHKRRVGNEQFF. The DNA of the CDR3 is TGTGCCAGCAGCCACAAAAGGAGAGTAGGCAATGAGCAGTTCTTC.

By its share, this clonotype is medium-sized (0.01 to 0.1%). The rearrangement links TRBV12-3 or TRBV12-4 to TRBJ2-7, with D uncertain. The CDR3 runs to 13 residues. V was cut by 4 bases and J by 3 bases, with 10 bases left in between. The CDR3 is CASSWQVNYEQYF. The CDR3 DNA reads as TGTGCCAGCAGTTGGCAAGTGAACTACGAGCAGTACTTC.

A note on this clonotype: A much larger clonotype is one base distant, so this may be a read error. The genes are TRBV12-3 or TRBV12-4 and TRBJ1-2; D gene uncertain. The CDR3 is made up of 11 amino acids. The germline V and J ends were trimmed by 6 bases and 4 bases, with 6 bases remaining between them. CDR3 sequence (DNA): TGTGCCAGCAGCGCCGGCTATGGCTACACCTTC. Encoded protein: CASSAGYGYTF.

On this clonotype: A much larger clone differs by one base, so this may be a read error. The V and J genes are TRBV5-1 and TRBJ2-5, with a possible D match to TRBD1 (5 bases). This CDR3 spans 16 amino acids. V lost 1 base to trimming and J lost 5 bases, with 18 bases between them. Germline V gives CDR1 SGHRS, CDR2 YFSETQ. The CDR3 nucleotides read TGCGCCAGCAGCTTGAGACCGTCAGGGCGTGGGGAGACCCAGTACTTC. Protein product: CASSLRPSGRGETQYF.

Judged by abundance, this clonotype is medium-sized. J is TRBJ2-1 and V is TRBV20-1; D gene uncertain. This CDR3 region has 12 residues. V was pared by 3 bases and J by 9 bases, with 12 bases between. Germline V gives CDR1 DFQATT, CDR2 SNEGSKA (reference sequence). CDR3 nucleotide sequence: TGCAGTGCTAGTAGGGCGGCCCCTGAGCAGTTCTTC. Protein sequence: CSASRAAPEQFF.

There are a few counts of this clonotype. This may arise from a read error, as a much more abundant clone is one base away. The chain employs TRBV20-1 and TRBJ2-1; D is possibly TRBD1 (6 bases). This CDR3 contains 15 residues. Germline loops: CDR1 DFQATT, CDR2 SNEGSKA (reference sequence). The V gene lost 4 bases and the J gene lost 5 bases, with 18 bases spanning the gap. In nucleotides, the CDR3 is TGCAGTGCTACGGGCAGGGGTTCACAGAACAATGAGCAGTTCTTC. Translated: CSATGRGSQNNEQFF.

In regard to this clonotype: A much larger clone differs by one base, so this may be a read error. The chain combines TRBV29-1 with TRBJ2-7; maybe TRBD1 (5 bases). CDR1 is SQVTM, CDR2 ANQGSEA, per germline. The CDR3 loop spans 13 amino acids. This CDR3 is CSVEGGSNYERYF. DNA of the CDR3: TGCAGCGTTGAAGGGGGCAGCAACTACGAGCGGTACTTC.

Remarks on this clonotype: The junction departs from the called germline gene at one end, perhaps through a read error. V gene TRBV6-1 combines with J gene TRBJ2-1; D gene uncertain. The CDR3 has 11 residues. Germline-derived CDR1 and CDR2 are MNHNS and SASEGT. The CDR3 bases are TGTGCCAGCGGGTCTTACAATGAGCAGTCCTTC. It yields the protein CASGSYNEQSF.

This clonotype was counted between two and nine times. V usage is TRBV5-1 and J usage is TRBJ1-6; no reliable D call. The CDR3 runs to 14 residues. Deletions cut 2 bases from V and 10 bases from J, with 13 bases between. Germline loops: CDR1 SGHRS, CDR2 YFSETQ. As DNA, the CDR3 is TGCGCCAGCAGCTTTGAGGCGATCGGCTCACCCCTCCACTTT. Translating gives CASSFEAIGSPLHF.

As regards this clonotype: Relative to the germline gene, one junction end is altered; a read error may explain this. V and J are TRBV4-1 and TRBJ2-3; D gene unclear. The CDR3 loop spans 14 amino acids. The germline gives CDR1 MGHRA, CDR2 YSYEKL. The CDR3 sequence: CASSQDGVTYTQYF. CDR3 coding DNA: TGCGCCAGCAGCCAAGATGGAGTCACATATACGCAGTATTTT.

Comments on this clonotype: This may stem from a read error, because a much larger clone lies one nucleotide away. CDR3 region: CASRRYELTGELFF. The CDR3 DNA follows: TGTGCCAGCAGGAGGTACGAACTCACCGGGGAGCTGTTTTTT. The chain links TRBV6-2 or TRBV6-3 to TRBJ2-2; D is unresolved. From germline, CDR1 is MNHEY and CDR2 SVGEGT. V shed 6 bases and J shed 4 bases, with 12 bases lying between them. The CDR3 totals 14 residues.